This T cell receptor beta chain derives from a study of blood T cells in healthy people across ages (dated by TCRdb to the mid-2010s). About the investigation overall: In model experiments, template switching captured roughly one uniquely barcoded TCR beta cDNA molecule for every two T cells. Donors were grouped into four age groups: young (average about 15 years), middle-aged (less than 40), aged (roughly 67) and long-lived (about 90). The study analyzed two additional independent replicas of 1 million unique cDNA reads from the same blood draw for two donors, one aged 18 to 30 and one aged 80 or older. To avoid experimental bias, donors of different ages were spread randomly across the sequencing lanes. Using deep sequencing normalized with unique cDNA molecular identifiers, the study measured how TCR beta repertoire diversity changes with age.

V is pruned by 9 bases and J by 6 bases, leaving 14 bases of the junction without a gene match. The CDR3 numbers 16 residues from cysteine through phenylalanine. Only CDR3 DNA is held: 48 bases, read in frame from base 1. CDR1 and CDR2 (MDHEN, SYDVKM) derive from the germline V gene. The donors were roughly 39 Caucasian individuals from Russia, aged roughly 6 to 100 years, who were systemically healthy. Ten milliliters of peripheral blood were collected from each donor into EDTA-treated Vacutainer tubes. PBMCs were isolated by Ficoll-Paque density-gradient centrifugation, with at least 7 million obtained per sample. Trizol reagent was used to extract total RNA from PBMCs, with at least 5 micrograms per sample. Naive CD45RAhigh/CD27high T cell percentages were measured by flow cytometry on a PBMC aliquot from every donor. Receptors were amplified or captured by 5' RACE. Sequencing was carried out with an Illumina HiSeq 2500. The second PCR ran for about 7 to 11 cycles and used a J-beta primer mix along with a sample-barcoded 5' primer. A template-switch 5' adaptor carrying 12 random nucleotides introduced a unique molecular identifier onto each TCR beta cDNA molecule. Each sample yielded at least 3 million CDR3-containing paired-end reads. All of the RNA was converted into first-strand cDNA using the Mint cDNA synthesis kit, with a TRBC-specific oligonucleotide serving as the primer. After uracil-DNA glycosylase treatment, a first 18-cycle PCR used universal primers M1SS and BC2_uni_R on all cDNA. As for the authors' bioinformatics: Each sample was normalized by randomly selecting 1 million high-quality reads, each carrying a distinct molecular identifier. Instead of being binned into consensus sequences, reads with shared molecular identifiers were discarded. MiTCR, set to a Q25 quality threshold and the strictest error-elimination algorithm, was used for CDR3 identification, clonotype clustering and error correction. A nonparametric unseen species model with Euler transformation was used to estimate a lower bound on total TCR beta diversity. TCRdb reanalyzed the raw reads on its own, using fastp at Q25 for trimming and MiXCR for clone calling, and kept in-frame beta chains. Entries that share a CDR3 protein sequence are merged under the most common genes and DNA. TCRdb's processing, not the study's, gives the V and J calls here. Present in this sample are under 2,000,000 distinct CDR3 sequences, roughly 50% of which were seen just once. The ten largest clones add up to approximately 2.1% of the sample.

What the study reported, not specific to this receptor: The long-lived group showed more naive CD4+ T cells, fewer expanded clones and increased TCR diversity than the aged group, suggesting age selection. Estimates of total diversity based on one million sequenced T cells were considered lower bounds and underestimates. Because profiling used bulk unsorted PBMCs, naive and antigen-experienced compartments could not be compared conclusively. Because donor CMV infection status was unknown, age-related changes in expanded clonotypes were potentially confounded. Observed TCR beta diversity correlated strongly with the percentage of naive T cells measured by flow cytometry. As age increased, observed TCR beta diversity per million T cells dropped in a roughly linear way, and a significant reduction was already evident by age 40.

This clonotype has just one count. Its antigen is still unknown. No base-level quality is on record; no much larger clone is a single base apart. The sequenced material came from blood. The sequence derives from a woman in her 40s in good health. Recombination joined TRBV28 with TRBJ1-2, with 12 middle bases fitting TRBD1. The nucleotide sequence reads TGTGCCAGTTCCGGAGGGACAGGGGGCGGAATGCATGGCTACACCTTC. Its protein reads: CASSGGTGGGMHGYTF.